Sequencing of this T cell receptor beta chain was carried out in a study of blood T cells in healthy people across ages. Study summary: Every two T cells gave about one barcoded beta molecule via template switching.

Sample-barcoded 5' priming and a J-beta primer mix drove a second PCR of about 7 to 12 cycles. TCRdb recomputed calls from the 5' RACE reads with MiXCR, one row per CDR3 protein. The table shows 1.5 million to 2 million distinct CDR3 sequences, with roughly two fifths occurring only once. Notes on this clonotype: Its antigen is unidentified.

Study-wide points: The unknown donor CMV status may have confounded expanded clonotype changes.

Germline lookup yields CDR1 MNHEY and CDR2 SVGAGI. The CDR3 extends over 14 amino acids. V was clipped by 4 bases and J by 3 bases; unmatched bases: 6. Extraction yielded at least 5 micrograms of total RNA per sample. This receptor was obtained from a human donor in good health. The sample taken for sequencing was blood. V and J are TRBV6-5 and TRBJ2-7; 7 nucleotides match TRBD1. Here the CDR3 reads CASSLTGFRYEQYF. CDR3 coding DNA: TGTGCCAGCAGTTTGACAGGGTTCCGCTACGAGCAGTACTTC.